The clone carrying this TCR beta chain was recorded only once. Its antigen is as yet unknown. This sample is drawn from a study of shared clonotypes between healthy human individuals. The study drew all its donors from Caucasian adults living in Nashville, Tennessee. The authors distributed each subset's genomic DNA evenly over several immunoSEQ plates. Assay: immunoSEQ multiplex PCR; the TCRdb copy retains only in-frame clones and omits some. Of 550,000 to 700,000 clones listed, around 73% are singletons. The ends were cut back, 4 bases at V and 5 bases at J, with 14 bases in the middle. Germline CDR1 reads MNHEY; CDR2 reads SVGAGI. The CDR3 contains 14 residues. Regarding the study as a whole: Sorted-subset sequencing was shown by rarefaction to be incomplete despite large depth.

The J gene is TRBJ1-2, the V gene TRBV6-5, with TRBD1 as a possible D gene (5 bases). The receptor's source is a woman aged 25 to 45 in good health. Sequencing used memory CD4+ T cells sorted from blood. Subset specified: CD45RA-negative fraction. The CDR3 nucleotides read TGTGCCAGCAGTTCTCCGGGACGGATATATGGCTACACCTTC. Translated: CASSSPGRIYGYTF.